These 20 T cell receptor beta chains were all obtained from the same sample, sequenced in a study of T cells in localized non-small cell lung cancer. TCRdb's copy holds only in-frame clones and misses some; the assay was immunoSEQ multiplex PCR. The table lists 25,000 to 35,000 clones, 88% of them singletons. The specimen was peripheral blood mononuclear cells, collected before any cancer treatment. Every receptor here comes from a woman between 35 and 75 years old with stage III lung adenocarcinoma.

This sequence joins TRBV5-6 and TRBJ2-3; D possibly uses TRBD1 or TRBD2 (5 bases each). The CDR3 length is 13 residues. V was pared by 4 bases and J by 9 bases, with 15 bases between. Per the germline V gene, CDR1 is SGHDT and CDR2 is YYEEEE. The CDR3 region has the DNA TGTGCCAGCAGCGGCCGGGACCTGGGGACGCAGTATTTT. It translates to CASSGRDLGTQYF.

V and J are TRBV6-1 and TRBJ2-7; D is possibly TRBD1 or TRBD2 (5 bases each). The CDR3 totals 14 residues. Per the germline V gene, CDR1 is MNHNS and CDR2 is SASEGT. The V gene lost 10 bases and the J gene lost 0 bases, with 16 bases spanning the gap. The CDR3 DNA is TGTGCCACCACGATATGGGGGAGCTCCTACGAGCAGTACTTC. Its translation: CATTIWGSSYEQYF.

This clone was seen only a few times. J is TRBJ2-3 and V is TRBV30; either TRBD1 or TRBD2 may fit D (6 bases each). The CDR3 loop spans 15 amino acids. V was pared by 5 bases and J by 2 bases, with 17 bases between. Germline CDR1 reads GTSNPN; CDR2 reads SVGIG (reference sequence). Here the CDR3 DNA reads TGTGCCTGGCGCAGACCGGGGGCCTACACAGATACGCAGTATTTT. This translates into CAWRRPGAYTDTQYF.

The chain uses TRBV29-1 and TRBJ2-7; 7 positions match TRBD1. From germline, CDR1 is SQVTM and CDR2 ANQGSEA. V gave up 7 bases and J gave up 2 bases; unmatched junction bases: 2. The CDR3 covers 11 residues. CDR3 region: CSGGQAYEQYF. CDR3 sequence (DNA): TGCAGCGGAGGACAGGCCTACGAGCAGTACTTC.

The chain uses TRBV6-5 and TRBJ2-5, with TRBD2 as a possible D gene (5 bases). Trimming took off 5 bases at V and 5 bases at J, with 18 bases between the two ends. Germline V gives CDR1 MNHEY, CDR2 SVGAGI. The CDR3 sequence is 15 residues long. The CDR3 DNA is TGTGCCAGCAGTCTAGACCCGAGAGGGCTGGAGACCCAGTACTTC. The encoded protein is CASSLDPRGLETQYF.

This chain uses TRBV27 with TRBJ1-1; no clear D. This CDR3 has 12 residues. V was cut by 5 bases and J by 4 bases, with 8 bases left in between. CDR1 is MNHEY, CDR2 SMNVEV, per germline (reference sequence). This chain's CDR3 is CASSPRPTEAFF. Written as DNA, the CDR3 is TGTGCCAGCAGTCCCCGACCCACTGAAGCTTTCTTT.

This clone was seen only a few times. The V call is TRBV11-2, the J call TRBJ1-2; no reliable D call. This CDR3 region has 14 residues. CDR1 is SGHAT, CDR2 FQNNGV, per germline. Trimming removed 0 bases from V and 4 bases from J, with 9 bases in between. CDR3: CASSLESWSYGYTF. The CDR3 bases are TGTGCCAGCAGCTTAGAGTCATGGAGCTATGGCTACACCTTC.

The chain uses TRBV6-5 and TRBJ1-1; 7 bases fit TRBD1. There are 16 residues in the CDR3. CDR1 is MNHEY and CDR2 is SVGAGI in the germline V gene. Trimming removed 4 bases from V and 0 bases from J; junction bases left unmatched: 8. The CDR3 DNA sequence: TGTGCCAGCAGTTGGGATCGGACAGGTTTGAACACTGAAGCTTTCTTT. It specifies CASSWDRTGLNTEAFF.

The chain couples TRBV9 to TRBJ2-7; D is unclear. Trimming removed 3 bases from V and 2 bases from J, with 12 bases in between. The germline V gene has CDR1 SGDLS and CDR2 YYNGEE. The CDR3 runs to 14 residues. CDR3 sequence: CASSDPNRPYEQYF. Written as DNA, the CDR3 is TGTGCCAGCAGCGATCCCAACCGGCCCTACGAGCAGTACTTC.

Here the CDR3 DNA reads TGCGCCAGCAGCGATGGGACTAGCGGGCCAAGGGATACGCAGTATTTT. Its translation is CASSDGTSGPRDTQYF. The chain carries TRBV5-1 and TRBJ2-3, with 12 nucleotides matching TRBD2. This CDR3 is 16 amino acids long. Germline assignment: CDR1 SGHRS and CDR2 YFSETQ. J gave up 6 bases and V 4 bases, and 9 bases lay outside the gene matches.

The rearrangement uses TRBV18 and TRBJ2-2; TRBD1 matches at 7 bases. The V gene end was trimmed by 3 bases and the J gene end by 5 bases; junction bases not matched to a gene: 6. The CDR3 length is 15 residues. Germline lookup yields CDR1 KGHSH and CDR2 LQKENI. The CDR3 protein is CASSPYRGETGELFF. CDR3 DNA sequence: TGTGCCAGCTCACCCTACAGGGGAGAAACCGGGGAGCTGTTTTTT.

V usage is TRBV7-3 and J usage is TRBJ2-7; 10 nucleotides align to TRBD2. The CDR3 is 14 residues long. J lost 2 bases, V lost 5 bases, and 3 bases had no gene match. Germline CDR1 and CDR2: SGHTA and FQGTGA. CDR3 region: CASSHSGGAYEQYF. CDR3 coding DNA: TGTGCCAGCAGCCACAGCGGGGGGGCCTACGAGCAGTACTTC.

The chain combines TRBV19 with TRBJ2-2, with 8 positions matching TRBD1. The germline V gene has CDR1 LNHDA and CDR2 SQIVND (reference sequence). Trimming took 6 bases from V and 6 from J; bases not matched to a gene: 6. This CDR3 has 14 amino acids. The CDR3 protein is CASRNTGGAGELFF. CDR3 coding DNA: TGTGCCAGTAGGAACACAGGGGGAGCCGGGGAGCTGTTTTTT.

The J gene is TRBJ2-3, the V gene TRBV14; TRBD1 or TRBD2 may be the D gene (6 bases each). Germline-derived CDR1 and CDR2 are SGHDN and FVKESK. This CDR3 is 16 amino acids long. V was pared by 0 bases and J by 2 bases, with 12 bases between. The CDR3 DNA sequence: TGTGCCAGCAGCCAAGATTCGGGGGCATACACAGATACGCAGTATTTT. Protein sequence: CASSQDSGAYTDTQYF.

The rearrangement links TRBV19 to TRBJ2-7, with TRBD2 matching 8 bases. The CDR3 is made up of 16 amino acids. The V gene's germline CDR1 is LNHDA and CDR2 SQIVND (reference sequence). V trimming: 5 bases; J trimming: 4 bases; junction bases outside the gene matches: 13. The CDR3 is CASSSMRGAVEYEQYF. The CDR3 region has the DNA TGTGCCAGTAGTTCAATGCGGGGGGCCGTTGAGTACGAGCAGTACTTC.

CDR3 sequence: CASSRLQVNTEAFF. Written as DNA, the CDR3 is TGTGCCAGCAGCCGGTTACAGGTGAACACTGAAGCTTTCTTT. V and J are TRBV7-9 and TRBJ1-1; D might be TRBD1 (5 bases). The CDR3 extends over 14 amino acids. Trimming removed 5 bases from V and 0 bases from J, with 10 bases in between. CDR1 is SEHNR, CDR2 FQNEAQ, per germline (reference sequence).

The chain employs TRBV28 and TRBJ1-3; TRBD1 matches at 7 bases. The V and J ends lost 10 bases and 8 bases, in that order; junction bases with no gene match: 11. The germline CDR1 and CDR2 sequences are MDHEN and SYDVKM. This CDR3 spans 13 amino acids. CDR3 in amino acids: CATAFRQGYTIYF. Written as DNA, the CDR3 is TGTGCCACCGCCTTTCGACAGGGATACACCATATATTTT.

The V call is TRBV13, the J call TRBJ1-1, with D tentatively TRBD1 (5 bases). Germline lookup yields CDR1 PRHDT and CDR2 FYEKMQ (reference sequence). The CDR3 contains 14 residues. Trimming took 3 bases from V and 1 from J, leaving 9 bases between them. The CDR3 loop reads CASSLQGGNTEAFF. The CDR3 nucleotides read TGTGCCAGCAGCTTGCAGGGTGGGAACACTGAAGCTTTCTTT.

V gene TRBV6-5 combines with J gene TRBJ1-2; TRBD1 might be the D (5 bases). CDR1 and CDR2 from the germline V gene are MNHEY and SVGAGI. This CDR3 spans 16 amino acids. Trimming stripped 2 bases from V and 5 bases from J, with 18 bases between. In nucleotides, the CDR3 is TGTGCCAGCAGTTACACCCGTCCAGACAGAAGATATGGCTACACCTTC. The encoded protein is CASSYTRPDRRYGYTF.

The chain joins TRBV4-1 to TRBJ1-1; 7 bases agree with TRBD1. Per the germline V gene, CDR1 is MGHRA and CDR2 is YSYEKL. The CDR3 has 16 residues. Trimming took 1 base from V and 0 from J; bases not matched to a gene: 5. For the CDR3, the DNA is TGCGCCAGCAGCCAAGGACAGGGAGGGATGAACACTGAAGCTTTCTTT. As protein: CASSQGQGGMNTEAFF.